This TCR beta chain was identified in a study of blood T cell repertoires in COVID-19. Across the whole study: COVID-19 samples collected from the United States, Italy and Spain covered acute and convalescent phases. From T cells, B-cell-depleted T cells, or PBMCs came the material, which was cDNA or gDNA.

As processed by the authors: Reference gene primer amplification gave nucleated cell count estimates. Sequencing used immunoSEQ multiplex PCR; TCRdb keeps in-frame clones, though not all of them. V, J and clone size derive from that table, while D and trimming were established from the DNA sequence. The table lists around 260,000 clones, around 87% of them singletons. CDR3 length equals 15 residues. CDR1 is LGHDT and CDR2 is YNNKEL in the germline V gene (reference sequence). J is TRBJ1-6 and V is TRBV3-1 (or the pseudogene TRBV3-2), with D unresolved. This TCR was sampled from a man younger than 35 with active or convalescent COVID-19. Sequencing used peripheral blood. The CDR3 sequence: CASRVASSYNSPLHF. Written as DNA, the CDR3 is TGTGCGAGTCGGGTGGCAAGCTCCTATAATTCACCCCTCCACTTT.